These 20 T cell receptor beta chains share one sample of origin, sequenced in a study of T cell changes during pregnancy in multiple sclerosis. Produced via immunoSEQ multiplex PCR; TCRdb's table is partial and in-frame only. The repertoire holds fewer than 25,000 clones, with 90% as singletons. Sequenced material: CD8+ T cells from peripheral blood mononuclear cells, taken in the third trimester of pregnancy. The receptor source for this set is a female donor in good health, enrolled as a control in a pregnancy study.

J is TRBJ1-4 and V is TRBV6-5; 7 nucleotides agree with TRBD1. CDR3 length: 14 amino acids. Germline V gene lookup returns CDR1 MNHEY and CDR2 SVGAGI. After removal of 10 bases from V and 2 bases from J, the junction contained 7 bases not matched to a gene. CDR3 loop: CAIGARGTNEKLFF. CDR3 nucleotides: TGTGCCATCGGAGCCAGGGGGACTAATGAAAAACTGTTTTTT.

This chain uses TRBV6-6 with TRBJ2-7, with 10 bases that match TRBD2. The CDR3 is made up of 14 amino acids. V shed 7 bases, J shed 1 base, and the junction held 4 bases outside the gene matches. The germline gives CDR1 MNHNY, CDR2 SVGAGI (reference sequence). In DNA, the CDR3 is TGTGCCAGCACCTTAGCGGGGGGTTCCTACGAGCAGTACTTC. As protein: CASTLAGGSYEQYF.

This clone is medium-sized within its sample. The chain uses TRBV6-1 and TRBJ1-5, with 8 nucleotides matching TRBD1. From germline, CDR1 is MNHNS and CDR2 SASEGT. This CDR3 is 14 amino acids long. The J segment lost 5 bases and the V segment lost 2 bases, leaving 2 bases of the junction unmatched. The CDR3 here is CASSEWTGHQPQHF. The CDR3 nucleotides are TGTGCCAGCAGTGAATGGACAGGGCATCAGCCCCAGCATTTT.

The chain recombines TRBV7-6 with TRBJ2-7; a weak D match, TRBD2 (7 bases). The ends were cut back, 5 bases at V and 1 base at J, with 18 bases in the middle. Germline V gene lookup returns CDR1 SGHVS and CDR2 FNYEAQ. The CDR3 loop spans 16 amino acids. This chain's CDR3 is CASSGGGGHKSYEQYF. The CDR3 bases are TGTGCCAGCAGCGGGGGGGGGGGACACAAATCCTACGAGCAGTACTTC.

V usage is TRBV5-8 and J usage is TRBJ1-3, with D tentatively TRBD1 (5 bases). Germline V gives CDR1 SGHTS, CDR2 YDEGEE. The CDR3 covers 15 residues. Trimming cost V 2 bases and J 0 bases, with 9 bases left between them. The CDR3 sequence is CASSFDSSSGNTIYF. CDR3 coding DNA: TGTGCCAGCAGCTTTGACAGCAGCTCTGGAAACACCATATATTTT.

The J gene is TRBJ1-5, the V gene TRBV5-5; D is perhaps TRBD1 (6 bases). Trimming removed 3 bases at V and 3 bases at J, with 10 bases between. This CDR3 contains 14 residues. In germline, CDR1 is SGHKS, CDR2 YYEKEE (reference sequence). The CDR3: CASSSGANNQPQHF. CDR3 coding DNA: TGTGCCAGCAGCTCAGGGGCCAACAATCAGCCCCAGCATTTT.

This clone was seen a single time. The rearrangement uses TRBV7-9 and TRBJ1-1; TRBD1 is a possible D gene (5 bases). Germline values: CDR1 SEHNR, CDR2 FQNEAQ (reference sequence). This CDR3 comprises 13 residues. The germline V and J ends were trimmed by 3 bases and 4 bases, with 9 bases remaining between them. DNA of the CDR3: TGTGCCAGCAGCTTGCGGGACGGCACTGAAGCTTTCTTT. Translation: CASSLRDGTEAFF.

The CDR3 sequence: CASPDRVGAFF. The CDR3 nucleotides read TGTGCCAGCCCGGACAGGGTTGGAGCTTTCTTT. The V and J genes are TRBV2 and TRBJ1-1, with TRBD1 identical over 8 bases. The V segment lost 8 bases and the J segment 10 bases; nucleotides outside the gene matches: 6. The CDR3 consists of 11 residues. The germline CDR1 and CDR2 sequences are SNHLY and FYNNEI.

J is TRBJ1-6 and V is TRBV6-5; D may be TRBD1 (6 bases). The CDR3 spans 16 residues. The V gene lost 2 bases and the J gene lost 9 bases, with 17 bases spanning the gap. Germline V CDR1 and CDR2: MNHEY, SVGAGI. The CDR3 DNA reads as TGTGCCAGCAGTTACGACAGGCCTAGTGCCGGTTCACCCCTCCACTTT. This codes for CASSYDRPSAGSPLHF.

The table lists this clone with a few counts. The chain couples TRBV25-1 to TRBJ2-5; 9 bases fit TRBD1. Germline assignment: CDR1 MGHDK and CDR2 SYGVNS. The CDR3 runs to 16 residues. V lost 3 bases to trimming and J lost 5 bases; unmatched junction nucleotides: 10. Here the CDR3 reads CASSDPGTGHVETQYF. CDR3 nucleotides: TGTGCCAGCAGTGACCCCGGGACAGGGCATGTGGAGACCCAGTACTTC.

By sample fraction, this clone is medium-sized. The chain has TRBV2 and TRBJ2-4, with TRBD1 as a possible D gene (6 bases). The CDR3 is 15 amino acids. The V gene's germline CDR1 is SNHLY and CDR2 FYNNEI. Trimming stripped 8 bases from V and 2 bases from J, with 16 bases between. CDR3 in amino acids: CASPGQQGSKNIQYF. The CDR3 bases are TGTGCCAGCCCCGGACAGCAAGGATCCAAAAACATTCAGTACTTC.

The CDR3 spells CASSVDRGIEKLFF. CDR3 coding DNA: TGTGCCAGCAGCGTGGACAGGGGCATTGAAAAACTGTTTTTT. This chain uses TRBV7-6 with TRBJ1-4, with TRBD1 identical over 9 bases. This CDR3 spans 14 amino acids. V dropped 5 bases and J dropped 7; count of bases not matched to a gene: 5. Looked up from germline, CDR1 is SGHVS and CDR2 is FNYEAQ.

J is TRBJ2-7 and V is TRBV19, with 7 bases matching TRBD1. Germline V gene data show CDR1 as LNHDA and CDR2 as SQIVND (reference sequence). The CDR3 has 16 residues. V trimming: 5 bases; J trimming: 0 bases; junction bases outside the gene matches: 10. The CDR3 DNA is TGTGCCAGTAGTTTCAGGACAGGTGGGGCCTCCTACGAGCAGTACTTC. Its translation is CASSFRTGGASYEQYF.

The V and J genes are TRBV5-1 and TRBJ2-7, with 13 bases identical to TRBD2. Germline CDR1 SGHRS, CDR2 YFSETQ. With 4 bases clipped from V and 7 bases from J, the junction kept 5 bases outside the gene matches. This CDR3 spans 14 amino acids. The chain's CDR3 is CASSPWTSGREQYF. In nucleotides, the CDR3 is TGCGCCAGCAGCCCTTGGACTAGCGGGAGAGAGCAGTACTTC.

The chain carries TRBV6-6 and TRBJ2-5; unclear D gene. In germline, CDR1 is MNHNY, CDR2 SVGAGI (reference sequence). The CDR3 consists of 12 residues. Deletions cut 7 bases from V and 2 bases from J, with 8 bases between. CDR3 amino acids: CASMANQETQYF. The CDR3 DNA reads TGTGCCAGCATGGCCAATCAAGAGACCCAGTACTTC.

The chain has TRBV9 and TRBJ2-3; 13 bases fit TRBD2. CDR3 length: 15 residues. J was trimmed by 3 bases and V by 3 bases; bases with no gene match: 1. The germline V gene has CDR1 SGDLS and CDR2 YYNGEE. The CDR3 spells CASSAGLAGTDTQYF. CDR3 DNA: TGTGCCAGCAGCGCGGGACTAGCGGGGACAGATACGCAGTATTTT. Based on the CDR3 plus reference TRBV9 and TRBJ2-3, the full variable domain is DSGVTQTPKHLITATGQRVTLRCSPRSGDLSVYWYQQSLDQGLQFLIQYYNGEERAKGNILERFSAQQFPDLHSELNLSSLELGDSALYFCASSAGLAGTDTQYFGPGTRLTVL.

The chain is built from TRBV6-1 and TRBJ1-3; no clear D gene. Trimming pared 4 bases from V and 4 bases from J, leaving 11 bases between. The CDR3 contains 14 residues. CDR1 is MNHNS and CDR2 is SASEGT in the germline V gene. The CDR3 is CASSVVAEGNTIYF. The CDR3 coding sequence is TGTGCCAGCAGTGTGGTGGCGGAAGGAAACACCATATATTTT.

The rearrangement links TRBV29-1 to TRBJ2-7; TRBD2 might be the D (5 bases). CDR1 is SQVTM, CDR2 ANQGSEA, per germline. Trimming pared 3 bases from V and 2 bases from J, leaving 11 bases between. The CDR3 runs 13 residues. As DNA, the CDR3 is TGCAGCGTTGAGGAGGAAGGGACCTACGAGCAGTACTTC. It specifies CSVEEEGTYEQYF.

This rearrangement joins TRBV5-4 to TRBJ2-1; D remains unclear. Trimming cost V 2 bases and J 9 bases, with 6 bases left between them. CDR1 and CDR2 from the germline V gene are SGHNT and YYREEE (reference sequence). The CDR3 length is 11 residues. CDR3 sequence: CASSLSVEQFF. CDR3 nucleotides: TGTGCCAGCAGCTTATCAGTTGAGCAGTTCTTC.

The genes are TRBV7-9 and TRBJ1-4; the D gene is possibly TRBD1 (5 bases). V was pared by 5 bases and J by 2 bases, with 9 bases between. The CDR3 has 14 amino acids. The V gene's germline CDR1 is SEHNR and CDR2 FQNEAQ (reference sequence). CDR3 coding DNA: TGTGCCAGCAGCCAGGACACTACTAATGAAAAACTGTTTTTT. It codes for CASSQDTTNEKLFF.